This T cell receptor beta chain appears in the sequencing data of a study of low-dose radiotherapy and immunotherapy resistance in tumors. Study context: 1 Gy per fraction was delivered to Cohort 2 every two weeks, for 13 Gy total over 26 weeks.

This clonotype was seen many times. Covering alpha and beta chains, TRAV- and TRBV-specific primers were used for the first-strand cDNA. With a V-primer adapter and a constant-region primer, TCRs were amplified for about 20 PCR cycles. One entry per CDR3 protein results from TCRdb running MiXCR on the reads. The table includes 75,000 to 95,000 distinct CDR3 sequences, under 25% detected once. As for time point: after trial treatment. Treatment specified: LDRT plus nivolumab, ipilimumab, low-dose cyclophosphamide and aspirin (RACIN trial). Advanced solid tumors lacking tumor-infiltrating lymphocytes characterized eligible patients. Germline V CDR1 and CDR2: LGHNA, YSLEER. The germline V and J ends were trimmed by 4 bases and 4 bases, with 16 bases remaining between them. The CDR3 is 15 amino acids.

The sequence was obtained from a female donor with ovarian cancer. The chain carries TRBV4-3 and TRBJ1-1; D remains unclear. Sequenced here: PBMCs, sampled after low-dose radiotherapy plus immunotherapy. CDR3 region: CASSPRAQGGTEAFF. The CDR3 bases are TGCGCCAGCAGCCCTCGGGCCCAAGGTGGCACTGAAGCTTTCTTT.